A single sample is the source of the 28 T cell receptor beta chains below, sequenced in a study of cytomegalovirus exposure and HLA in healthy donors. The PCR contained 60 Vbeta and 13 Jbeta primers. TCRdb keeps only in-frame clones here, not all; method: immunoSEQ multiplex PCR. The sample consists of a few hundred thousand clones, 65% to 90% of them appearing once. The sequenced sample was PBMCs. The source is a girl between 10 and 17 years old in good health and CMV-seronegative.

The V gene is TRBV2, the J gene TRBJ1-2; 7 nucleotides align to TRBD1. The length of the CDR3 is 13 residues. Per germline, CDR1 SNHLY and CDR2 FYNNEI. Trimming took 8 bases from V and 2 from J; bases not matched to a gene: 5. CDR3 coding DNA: TGTGCCAGCGCGGGACAGAGGAACTATGGCTACACCTTC. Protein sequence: CASAGQRNYGYTF.

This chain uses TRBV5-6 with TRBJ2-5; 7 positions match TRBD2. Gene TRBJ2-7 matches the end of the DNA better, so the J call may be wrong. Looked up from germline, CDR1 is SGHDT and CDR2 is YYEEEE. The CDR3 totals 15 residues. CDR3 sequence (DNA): TGTGCCAGCAGCTTGGCCGGGGAGGGGTTTTACGAGCAGTACTTC. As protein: CASSLAGEGFYEQYF.

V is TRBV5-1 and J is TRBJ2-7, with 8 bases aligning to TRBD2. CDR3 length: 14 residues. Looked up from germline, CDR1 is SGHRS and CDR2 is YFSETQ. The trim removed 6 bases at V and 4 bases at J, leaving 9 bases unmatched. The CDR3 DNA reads TGCGCCAGCACCCCGGGGCTAGCGGGTTACGAGCAGTACTTC. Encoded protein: CASTPGLAGYEQYF. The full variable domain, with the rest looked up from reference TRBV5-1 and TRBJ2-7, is KAGVTQTPRYLIKTRGQQVTLSCSPISGHRSVSWYQQTPGQGLQFLFEYFSETQRNKGNFPGRFSGRQFSNSRSEMNVSTLELGDSALYLCASTPGLAGYEQYFGPGTRLTVT.

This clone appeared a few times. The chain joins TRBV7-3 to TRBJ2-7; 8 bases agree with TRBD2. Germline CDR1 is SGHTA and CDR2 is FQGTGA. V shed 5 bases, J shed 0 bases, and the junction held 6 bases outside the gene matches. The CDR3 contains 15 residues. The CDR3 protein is CASSVSGESSYEQYF. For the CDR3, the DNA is TGTGCCAGCAGCGTTAGCGGGGAAAGCTCCTACGAGCAGTACTTC.

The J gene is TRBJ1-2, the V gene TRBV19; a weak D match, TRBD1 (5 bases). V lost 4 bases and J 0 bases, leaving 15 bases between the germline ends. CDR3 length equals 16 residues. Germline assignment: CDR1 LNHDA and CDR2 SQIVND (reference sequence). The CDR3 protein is CASSTRTLSPNYGYTF. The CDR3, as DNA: TGTGCCAGTAGTACCCGGACACTCTCCCCTAACTATGGCTACACCTTC. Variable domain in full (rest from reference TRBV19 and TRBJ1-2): DGGITQSPKYLFRKEGQNVTLSCEQNLNHDAMYWYRQDPGQGLRLIYYSQIVNDFQKGDIAEGYSVSREKKESFPLTVTSAQKNPTAFYLCASSTRTLSPNYGYTFGSGTRLTVV.

The chain's CDR3 is CASPPQGSYILTEAFF. The CDR3 nucleotides read TGTGCCAGTCCACCACAGGGCTCCTATATTCTCACTGAAGCTTTCTTT. The V gene is TRBV28, the J gene TRBJ1-1, with D possibly TRBD1 on 6 matching bases. The germline V gene encodes CDR1 MDHEN and CDR2 SYDVKM. Trimming shortened V by 9 bases and J by 4 bases, and 24 bases separated the two germline ends. This CDR3 contains 16 residues.

The chain's CDR3 is CASSPRPKGEANEKLFF. CDR3 DNA sequence: TGCGCCAGCAGCCCAAGACCTAAAGGGGAGGCCAATGAAAAACTGTTTTTT. The chain has TRBV5-1 and TRBJ1-4; weak D call: TRBD1 (5 bases). Germline V lookup: CDR1 SGHRS, CDR2 YFSETQ. V was cut by 4 bases and J by 5 bases, with 21 bases left in between. The CDR3 totals 17 residues.

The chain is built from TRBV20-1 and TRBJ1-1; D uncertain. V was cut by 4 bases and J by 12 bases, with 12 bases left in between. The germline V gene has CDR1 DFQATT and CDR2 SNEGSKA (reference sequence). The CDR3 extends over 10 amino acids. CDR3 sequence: CSATGVVTFF. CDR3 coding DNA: TGCAGTGCTACCGGGGTCGTAACTTTCTTT.

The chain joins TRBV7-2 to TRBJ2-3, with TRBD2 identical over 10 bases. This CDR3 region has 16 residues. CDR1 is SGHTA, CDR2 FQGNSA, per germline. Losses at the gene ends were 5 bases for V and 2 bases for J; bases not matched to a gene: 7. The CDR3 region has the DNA TGTGCCAGCAGCCGAATAGCGGGGGGAATCACAGATACGCAGTATTTT. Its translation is CASSRIAGGITDTQYF.

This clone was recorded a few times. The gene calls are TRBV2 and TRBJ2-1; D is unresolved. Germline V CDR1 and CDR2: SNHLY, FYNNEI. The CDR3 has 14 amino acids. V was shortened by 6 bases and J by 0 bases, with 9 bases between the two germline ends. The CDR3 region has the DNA TGTGCCAGCAGGACATATAGCTCCTACAATGAGCAGTTCTTC. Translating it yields CASRTYSSYNEQFF.

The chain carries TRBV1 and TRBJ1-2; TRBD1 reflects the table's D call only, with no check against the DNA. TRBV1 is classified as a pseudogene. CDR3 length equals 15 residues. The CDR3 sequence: CTSSQPIDRKGGYTF. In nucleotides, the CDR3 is TGCACCAGCAGCCAACCCATCGACAGGAAGGGTGGCTACACCTTC.

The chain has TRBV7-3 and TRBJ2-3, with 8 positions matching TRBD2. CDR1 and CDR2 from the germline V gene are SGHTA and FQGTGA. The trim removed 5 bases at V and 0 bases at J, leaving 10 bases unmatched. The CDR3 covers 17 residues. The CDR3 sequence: CASSAISSGSSTDTQYF. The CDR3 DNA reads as TGTGCCAGCAGCGCCATCTCTAGCGGGTCTAGCACAGATACGCAGTATTTT. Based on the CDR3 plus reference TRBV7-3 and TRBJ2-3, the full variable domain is GAGVSQTPSNKVTEKGKYVELRCDPISGHTALYWYRQSLGQGPEFLIYFQGTGAADDSGLPNDRFFAVRPEGSVSTLKIQRTERGDSAVYLCASSAISSGSSTDTQYFGPGTRLTVL.

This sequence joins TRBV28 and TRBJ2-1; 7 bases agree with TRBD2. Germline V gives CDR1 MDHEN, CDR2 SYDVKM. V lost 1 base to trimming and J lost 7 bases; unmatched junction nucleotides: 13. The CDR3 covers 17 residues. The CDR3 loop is CASSLLGRGRAFNEQFF. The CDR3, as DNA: TGTGCCAGCAGTTTATTAGGACGAGGGAGGGCCTTTAATGAGCAGTTCTTC.

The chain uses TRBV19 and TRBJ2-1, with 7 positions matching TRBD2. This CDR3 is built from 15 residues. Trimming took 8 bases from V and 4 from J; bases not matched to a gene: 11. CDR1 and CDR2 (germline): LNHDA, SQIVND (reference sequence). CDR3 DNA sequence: TGTGCCAGTCGACGAGCGGGATCCACTTACAATGAGCAGTTCTTC. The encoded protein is CASRRAGSTYNEQFF.

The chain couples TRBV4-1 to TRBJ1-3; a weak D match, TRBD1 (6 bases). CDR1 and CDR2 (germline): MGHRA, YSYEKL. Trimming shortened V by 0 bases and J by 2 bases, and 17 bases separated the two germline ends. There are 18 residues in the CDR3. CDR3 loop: CASSQEASGGLTGNTIYF. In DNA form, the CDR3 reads TGCGCCAGCAGCCAAGAAGCCTCGGGGGGGCTGACTGGAAACACCATATATTTT.

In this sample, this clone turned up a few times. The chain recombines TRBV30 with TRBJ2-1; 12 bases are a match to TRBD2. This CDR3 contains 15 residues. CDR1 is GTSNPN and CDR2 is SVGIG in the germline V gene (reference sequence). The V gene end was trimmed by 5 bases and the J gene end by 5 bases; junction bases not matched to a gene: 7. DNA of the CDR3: TGTGCCTGGCAATCAGGACTAGCGGGGCACAATGAGCAGTTCTTC. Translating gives CAWQSGLAGHNEQFF.

The CDR3 nucleotides are TGTGCCAGCAGCTTAGATATTACCTACAATGAGCAGTTCTTC. This encodes CASSLDITYNEQFF. The gene calls are TRBV11-2 and TRBJ2-1, with D unresolved. The length of the CDR3 is 14 residues. Trimming removed 0 bases from V and 2 bases from J, with 5 bases in between. CDR1 SGHAT and CDR2 FQNNGV come from the germline V gene.

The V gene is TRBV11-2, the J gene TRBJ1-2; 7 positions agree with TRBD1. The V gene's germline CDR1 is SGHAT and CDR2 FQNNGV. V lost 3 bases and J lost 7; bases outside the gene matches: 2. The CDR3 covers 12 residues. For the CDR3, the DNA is TGTGCCAGCAGCTTGACAGGGAGTGGCTACACCTTC. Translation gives CASSLTGSGYTF.

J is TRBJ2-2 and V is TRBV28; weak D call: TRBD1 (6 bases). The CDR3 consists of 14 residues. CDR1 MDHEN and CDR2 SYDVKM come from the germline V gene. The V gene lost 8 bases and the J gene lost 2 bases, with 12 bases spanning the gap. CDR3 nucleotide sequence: TGTGCCAGCTTTACAGGGATCAACACCGGGGAGCTGTTTTTT. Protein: CASFTGINTGELFF.

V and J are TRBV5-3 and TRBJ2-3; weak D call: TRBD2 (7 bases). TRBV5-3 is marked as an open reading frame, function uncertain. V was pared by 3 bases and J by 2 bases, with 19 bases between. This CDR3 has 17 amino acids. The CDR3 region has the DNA TGTGCCAGAAGCTCGGGGGGCCTAGCGGAGCTCACAGATACGCAGTATTTT. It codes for CARSSGGLAELTDTQYF.

The CDR3 loop is CASSPQRTGSETQYF. The DNA of the CDR3 is TGTGCCAGCAGCCCCCAAAGGACAGGGAGTGAGACCCAGTACTTC. The chain links TRBV28 to TRBJ2-5, with TRBD1 matching over 8 bases. J was trimmed by 5 bases and V by 6 bases; bases with no gene match: 11. Germline CDR1 and CDR2: MDHEN and SYDVKM. The CDR3 has 15 residues.

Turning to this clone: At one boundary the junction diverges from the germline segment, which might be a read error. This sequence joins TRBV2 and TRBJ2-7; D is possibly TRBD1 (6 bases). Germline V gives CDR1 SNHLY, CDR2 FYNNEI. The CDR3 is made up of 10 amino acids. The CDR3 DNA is TGTGCCAGCAGCGCCACAGGGATTCGCTTC. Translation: CASSATGIRF.

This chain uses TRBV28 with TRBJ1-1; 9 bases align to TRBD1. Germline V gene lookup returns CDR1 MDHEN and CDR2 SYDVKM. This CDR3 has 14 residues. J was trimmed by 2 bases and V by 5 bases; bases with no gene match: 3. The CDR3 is CASSIQGANTEAFF. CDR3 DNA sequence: TGTGCCAGCAGTATACAGGGGGCTAACACTGAAGCTTTCTTT.

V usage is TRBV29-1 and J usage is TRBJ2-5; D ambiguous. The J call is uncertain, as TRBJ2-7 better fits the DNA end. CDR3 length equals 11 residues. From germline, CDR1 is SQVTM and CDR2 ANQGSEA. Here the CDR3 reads CSVGGAYEQYF. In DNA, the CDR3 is TGCAGCGTTGGCGGCGCCTACGAGCAGTACTTC.

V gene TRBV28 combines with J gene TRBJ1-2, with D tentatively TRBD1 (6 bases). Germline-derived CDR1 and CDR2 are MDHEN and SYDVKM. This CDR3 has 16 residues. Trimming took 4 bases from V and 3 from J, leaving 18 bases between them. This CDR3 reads CASSSPRGTADYGYTF. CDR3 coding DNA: TGTGCCAGCAGTTCACCAAGGGGGACGGCAGACTATGGCTACACCTTC.

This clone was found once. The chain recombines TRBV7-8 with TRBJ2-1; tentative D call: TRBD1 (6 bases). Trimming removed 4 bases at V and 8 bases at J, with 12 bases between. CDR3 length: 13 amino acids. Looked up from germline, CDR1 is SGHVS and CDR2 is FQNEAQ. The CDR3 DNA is TGTGCCAGCAGCTACAACAGGGCCTATGAGCAGTTCTTC. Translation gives CASSYNRAYEQFF. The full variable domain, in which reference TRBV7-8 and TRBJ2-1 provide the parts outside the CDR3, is GAGVSQSPRYKVAKRGQDVALRCDPISGHVSLFWYQQALGQGPEFLTYFQNEAQLDKSGLPSDRFFAERPEGSVSTLKIQRTQQEDSAVYLCASSYNRAYEQFFGPGTRLTVL.

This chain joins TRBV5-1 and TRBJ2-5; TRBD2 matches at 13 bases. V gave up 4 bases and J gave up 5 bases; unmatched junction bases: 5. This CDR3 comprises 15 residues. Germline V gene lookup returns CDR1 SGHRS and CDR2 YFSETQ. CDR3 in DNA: TGCGCCAGCAGCCCGGGACTAGCGGGGTATGAGACCCAGTACTTC. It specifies CASSPGLAGYETQYF.

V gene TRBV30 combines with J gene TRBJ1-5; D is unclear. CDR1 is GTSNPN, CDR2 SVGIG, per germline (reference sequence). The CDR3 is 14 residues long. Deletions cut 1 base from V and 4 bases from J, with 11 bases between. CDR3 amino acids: CAWSGGIRNQPQHF. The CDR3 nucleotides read TGTGCCTGGAGTGGAGGGATCCGGAATCAGCCCCAGCATTTT.